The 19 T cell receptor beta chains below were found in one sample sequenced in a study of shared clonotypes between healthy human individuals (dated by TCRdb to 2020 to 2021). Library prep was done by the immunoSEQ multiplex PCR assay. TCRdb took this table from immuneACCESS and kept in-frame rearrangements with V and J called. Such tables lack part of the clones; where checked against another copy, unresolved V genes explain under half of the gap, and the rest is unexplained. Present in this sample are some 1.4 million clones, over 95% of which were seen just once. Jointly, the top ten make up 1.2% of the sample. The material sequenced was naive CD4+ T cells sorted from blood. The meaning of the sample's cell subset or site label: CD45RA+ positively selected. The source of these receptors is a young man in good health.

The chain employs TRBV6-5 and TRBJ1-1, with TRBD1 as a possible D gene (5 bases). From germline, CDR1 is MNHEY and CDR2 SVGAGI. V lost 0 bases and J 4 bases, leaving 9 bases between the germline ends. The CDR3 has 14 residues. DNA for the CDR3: TGTGCCAGCAGTTACTCGGGGGGTCCCACTGAAGCTTTCTTT. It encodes CASSYSGGPTEAFF.

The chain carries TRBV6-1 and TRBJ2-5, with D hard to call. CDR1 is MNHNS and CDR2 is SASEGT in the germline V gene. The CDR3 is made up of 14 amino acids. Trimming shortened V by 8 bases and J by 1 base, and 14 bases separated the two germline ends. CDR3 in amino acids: CASSRFLAQETQYF. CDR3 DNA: TGTGCCAGCTCCCGTTTCCTGGCCCAAGAGACCCAGTACTTC.

In DNA form, the CDR3 reads TGTGCCAGCAGCTTAGCGCAATGGGGAGGGACTGAAGCTTTCTTT. It translates to CASSLAQWGGTEAFF. The chain employs TRBV7-9 and TRBJ1-1, with D unclear. The CDR3 contains 15 residues. Trimming left V 0 bases short and J 5 bases short, with 13 bases between. From germline, CDR1 is SEHNR and CDR2 FQNEAQ (reference sequence).

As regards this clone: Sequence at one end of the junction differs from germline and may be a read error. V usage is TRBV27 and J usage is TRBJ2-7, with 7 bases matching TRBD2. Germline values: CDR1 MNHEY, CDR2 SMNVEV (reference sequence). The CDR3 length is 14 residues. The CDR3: CASPASTDGGFGRF. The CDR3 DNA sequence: TGTGCCAGCCCGGCATCGACGGACGGGGGGTTTGGTCGCTTC.

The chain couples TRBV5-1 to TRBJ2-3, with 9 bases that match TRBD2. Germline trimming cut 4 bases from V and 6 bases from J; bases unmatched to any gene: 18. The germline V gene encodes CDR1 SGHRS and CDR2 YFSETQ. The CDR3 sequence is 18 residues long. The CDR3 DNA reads TGCGCCAGCAGCCCCGAAACCGATAGCGGGAGCCGTTTTGATACGCAGTATTTT. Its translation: CASSPETDSGSRFDTQYF.

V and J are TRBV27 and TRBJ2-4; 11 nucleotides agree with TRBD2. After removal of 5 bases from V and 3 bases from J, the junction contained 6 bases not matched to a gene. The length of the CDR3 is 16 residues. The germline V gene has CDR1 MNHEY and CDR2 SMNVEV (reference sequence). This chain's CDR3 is CASSTTSGVFKNIQYF. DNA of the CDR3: TGTGCCAGCAGTACGACTAGCGGGGTATTCAAAAACATTCAGTACTTC.

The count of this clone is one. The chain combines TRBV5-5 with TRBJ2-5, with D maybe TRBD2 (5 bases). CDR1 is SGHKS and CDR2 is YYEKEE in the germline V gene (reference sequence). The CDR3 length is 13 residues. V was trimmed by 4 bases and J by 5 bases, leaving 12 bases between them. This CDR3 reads CASSKRVGETQYF. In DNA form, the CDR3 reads TGTGCCAGCAGCAAGAGGGTAGGCGAGACCCAGTACTTC.

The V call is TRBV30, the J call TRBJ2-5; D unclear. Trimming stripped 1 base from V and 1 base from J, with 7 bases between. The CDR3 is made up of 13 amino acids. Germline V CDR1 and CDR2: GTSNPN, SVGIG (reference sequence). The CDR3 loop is CAWSARIQETQYF. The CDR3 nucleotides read TGTGCCTGGAGTGCCAGGATCCAAGAGACCCAGTACTTC.

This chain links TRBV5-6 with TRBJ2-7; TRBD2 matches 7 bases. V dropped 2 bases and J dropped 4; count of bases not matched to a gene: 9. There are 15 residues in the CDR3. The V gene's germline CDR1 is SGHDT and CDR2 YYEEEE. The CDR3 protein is CASSFTSEGKYEQYF. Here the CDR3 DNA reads TGTGCCAGCAGCTTTACTAGCGAGGGTAAATACGAGCAGTACTTC. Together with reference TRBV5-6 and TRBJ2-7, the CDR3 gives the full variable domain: DAGVTQSPTHLIKTRGQQVTLRCSPKSGHDTVSWYQQALGQGPQFIFQYYEEEERQRGNFPDRFSGHQFPNYSSELNVNALLLGDSALYLCASSFTSEGKYEQYFGPGTRLTVT.

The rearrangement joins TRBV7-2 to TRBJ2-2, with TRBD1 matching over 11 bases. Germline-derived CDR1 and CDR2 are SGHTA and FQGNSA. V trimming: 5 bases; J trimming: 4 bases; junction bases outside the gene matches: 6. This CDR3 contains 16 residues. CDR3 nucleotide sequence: TGTGCCAGCAGCGCCGAGGGACAGGGGGTCACCGGGGAGCTGTTTTTT. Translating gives CASSAEGQGVTGELFF.

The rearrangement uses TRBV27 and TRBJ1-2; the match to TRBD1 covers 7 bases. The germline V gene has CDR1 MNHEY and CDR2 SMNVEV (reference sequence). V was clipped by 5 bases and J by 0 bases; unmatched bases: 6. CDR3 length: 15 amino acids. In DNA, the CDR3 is TGTGCCAGCAGTATCCACAGGGGAGCTAACTATGGCTACACCTTC. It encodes CASSIHRGANYGYTF.

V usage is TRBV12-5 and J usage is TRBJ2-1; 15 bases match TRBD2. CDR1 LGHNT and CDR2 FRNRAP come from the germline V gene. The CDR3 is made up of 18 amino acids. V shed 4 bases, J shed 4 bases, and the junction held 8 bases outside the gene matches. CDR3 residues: CASGSTGLAGGHYNEQFF. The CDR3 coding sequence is TGTGCTAGTGGTTCGACCGGACTAGCGGGAGGGCATTACAATGAGCAGTTCTTC. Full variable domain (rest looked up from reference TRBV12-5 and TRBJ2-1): DARVTQTPRHKVTEMGQEVTMRCQPILGHNTVFWYRQTMMQGLELLAYFRNRAPLDDSGMPKDRFSAEMPDATLATLKIQPSEPRDSAVYFCASGSTGLAGGHYNEQFFGPGTRLTVL.

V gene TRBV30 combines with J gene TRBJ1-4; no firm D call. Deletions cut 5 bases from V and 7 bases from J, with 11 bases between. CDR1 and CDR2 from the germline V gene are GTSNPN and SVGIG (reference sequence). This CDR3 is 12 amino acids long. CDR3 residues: CAWLGRTEKLFF. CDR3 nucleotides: TGTGCCTGGCTAGGTCGAACTGAAAAACTGTTTTTT.

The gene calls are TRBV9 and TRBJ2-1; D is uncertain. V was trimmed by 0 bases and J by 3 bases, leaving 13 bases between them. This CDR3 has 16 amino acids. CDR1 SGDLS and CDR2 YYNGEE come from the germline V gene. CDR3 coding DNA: TGTGCCAGCAGCGTAGGTGGTCAGTCCTTCTACAATGAGCAGTTCTTC. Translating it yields CASSVGGQSFYNEQFF.

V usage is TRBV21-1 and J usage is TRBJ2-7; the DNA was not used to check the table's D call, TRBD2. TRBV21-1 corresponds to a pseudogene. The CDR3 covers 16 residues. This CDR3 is CASRLAGIPSLYEQYF. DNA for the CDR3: TGTGCCAGCAGACTAGCAGGGATTCCCTCCCTCTACGAGCAGTACTTC.

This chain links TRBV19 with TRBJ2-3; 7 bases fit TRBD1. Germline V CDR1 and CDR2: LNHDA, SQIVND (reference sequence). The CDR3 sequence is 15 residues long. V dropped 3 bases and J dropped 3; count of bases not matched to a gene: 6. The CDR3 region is CASSIADRVTDTQYF. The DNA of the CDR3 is TGTGCCAGTAGTATCGCCGACAGGGTTACAGATACGCAGTATTTT.

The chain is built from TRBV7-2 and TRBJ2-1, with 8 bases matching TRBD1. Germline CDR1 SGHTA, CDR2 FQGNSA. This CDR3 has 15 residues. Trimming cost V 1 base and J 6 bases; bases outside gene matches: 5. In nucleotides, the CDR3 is TGTGCCAGCAGCTTAGGACAGGGGAGAGGCAATGAGCAGTTCTTC. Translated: CASSLGQGRGNEQFF.

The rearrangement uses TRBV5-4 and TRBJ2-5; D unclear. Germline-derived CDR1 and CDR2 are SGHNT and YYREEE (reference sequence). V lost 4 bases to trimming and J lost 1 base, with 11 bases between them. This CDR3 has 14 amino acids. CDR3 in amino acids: CASSPTALQETQYF. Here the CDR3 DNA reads TGTGCCAGCAGCCCCACGGCGCTCCAAGAGACCCAGTACTTC. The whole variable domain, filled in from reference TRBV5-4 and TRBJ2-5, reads ETGVTQSPTHLIKTRGQQVTLRCSSQSGHNTVSWYQQALGQGPQFIFQYYREEENGRGNFPPRFSGLQFPNYSSELNVNALELDDSALYLCASSPTALQETQYFGPGTRLLVL.

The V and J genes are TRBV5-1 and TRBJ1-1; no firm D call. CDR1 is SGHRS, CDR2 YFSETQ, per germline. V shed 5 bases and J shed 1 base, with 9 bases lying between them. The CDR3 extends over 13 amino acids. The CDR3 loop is CASRSDPNTEAFF. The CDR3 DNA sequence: TGCGCCAGCAGGTCAGACCCGAACACTGAAGCTTTCTTT. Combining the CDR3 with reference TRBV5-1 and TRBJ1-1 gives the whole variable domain KAGVTQTPRYLIKTRGQQVTLSCSPISGHRSVSWYQQTPGQGLQFLFEYFSETQRNKGNFPGRFSGRQFSNSRSEMNVSTLELGDSALYLCASRSDPNTEAFFGQGTRLTVV.